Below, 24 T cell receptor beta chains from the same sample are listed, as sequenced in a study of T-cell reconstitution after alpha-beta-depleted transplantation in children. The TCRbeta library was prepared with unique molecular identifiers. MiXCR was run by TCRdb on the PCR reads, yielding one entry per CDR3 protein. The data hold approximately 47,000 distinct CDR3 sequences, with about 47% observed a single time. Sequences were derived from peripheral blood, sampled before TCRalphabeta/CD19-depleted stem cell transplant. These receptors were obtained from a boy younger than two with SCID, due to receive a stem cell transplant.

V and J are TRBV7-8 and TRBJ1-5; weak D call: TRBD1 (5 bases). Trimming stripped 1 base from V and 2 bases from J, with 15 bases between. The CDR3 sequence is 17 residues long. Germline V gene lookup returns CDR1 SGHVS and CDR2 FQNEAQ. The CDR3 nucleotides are TGTGCCAGCAGCTTAGTGGGGGGGTCAAGGGGCAATCAGCCCCAGCATTTT. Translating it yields CASSLVGGSRGNQPQHF.

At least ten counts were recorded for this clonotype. CDR3 in amino acids: CATSSRRGYEQYF. CDR3 bases: TGTGCCACCAGCAGTCGCAGGGGCTACGAGCAGTACTTC. The chain carries TRBV15 and TRBJ2-7, with D possibly matching TRBD1 (6 bases). The V and J ends lost 3 bases and 3 bases respectively, with 9 bases between them. Germline V lookup: CDR1 LNHNV, CDR2 YYDKDF (reference sequence). The CDR3 has 13 amino acids. Combining the CDR3 with reference TRBV15 and TRBJ2-7 gives the whole variable domain DAMVIQNPRYQVTQFGKPVTLSCSQTLNHNVMYWYQQKSSQAPKLLFHYYDKDFNNEADTPDNFQSRRPNTSFCFLDIRSPGLGDTAMYLCATSSRRGYEQYFGPGTRLTVT.

CDR3 nucleotides: TGTGCCAGCAGTTACTCGAGCGGGCCGGGCACTGAAGCTTTCTTT. Protein: CASSYSSGPGTEAFF. The chain has TRBV6-2 or TRBV6-3 and TRBJ1-1; D remains unclear. Trimming left V 0 bases short and J 4 bases short, with 12 bases between. CDR1 is MNHEY and CDR2 is SVGEGT in the germline V gene. The CDR3 loop spans 15 amino acids.

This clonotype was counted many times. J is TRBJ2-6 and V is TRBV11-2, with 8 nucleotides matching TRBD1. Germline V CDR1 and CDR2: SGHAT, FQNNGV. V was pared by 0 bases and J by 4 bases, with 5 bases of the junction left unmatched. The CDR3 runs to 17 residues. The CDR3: CASSLDRGRSGANVLTF. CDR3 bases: TGTGCCAGCAGCTTAGACAGGGGGCGTTCGGGGGCCAACGTCCTGACTTTC.

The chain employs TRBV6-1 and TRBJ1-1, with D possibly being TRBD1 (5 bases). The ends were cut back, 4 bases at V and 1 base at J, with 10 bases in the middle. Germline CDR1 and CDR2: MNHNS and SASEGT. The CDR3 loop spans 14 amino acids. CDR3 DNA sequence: TGTGCCAGCAGTGGCGGGGGAAGGAACACTGAAGCTTTCTTT. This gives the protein CASSGGGRNTEAFF.

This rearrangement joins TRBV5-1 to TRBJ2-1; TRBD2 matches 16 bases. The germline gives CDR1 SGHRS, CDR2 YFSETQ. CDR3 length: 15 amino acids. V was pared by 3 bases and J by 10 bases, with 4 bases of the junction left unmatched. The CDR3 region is CASSWGLAGGQEQFF. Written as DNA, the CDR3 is TGCGCCAGCAGCTGGGGACTAGCGGGGGGGCAAGAGCAGTTCTTC. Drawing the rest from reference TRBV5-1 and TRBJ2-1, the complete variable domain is KAGVTQTPRYLIKTRGQQVTLSCSPISGHRSVSWYQQTPGQGLQFLFEYFSETQRNKGNFPGRFSGRQFSNSRSEMNVSTLELGDSALYLCASSWGLAGGQEQFFGPGTRLTVL.

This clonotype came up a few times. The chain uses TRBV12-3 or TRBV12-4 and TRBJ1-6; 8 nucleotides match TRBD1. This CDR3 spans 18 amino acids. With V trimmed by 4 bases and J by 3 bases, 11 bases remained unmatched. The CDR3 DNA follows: TGTGCCAGCAGTTCTCCCAACCGACAGGGGAGCTATAATTCACCCCTCCACTTT. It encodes CASSSPNRQGSYNSPLHF.

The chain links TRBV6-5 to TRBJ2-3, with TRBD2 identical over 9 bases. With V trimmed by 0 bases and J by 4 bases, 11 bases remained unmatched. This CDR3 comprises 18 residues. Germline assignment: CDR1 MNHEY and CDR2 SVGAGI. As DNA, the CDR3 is TGTGCCAGCAGTTACTCGAAAATAGCGGGGGCCCCGGCAGATACGCAGTATTTT. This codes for CASSYSKIAGAPADTQYF.

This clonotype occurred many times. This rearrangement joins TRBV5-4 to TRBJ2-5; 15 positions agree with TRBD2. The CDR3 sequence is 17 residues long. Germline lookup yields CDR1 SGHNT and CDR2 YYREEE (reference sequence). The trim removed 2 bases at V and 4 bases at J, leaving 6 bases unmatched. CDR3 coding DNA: TGTGCCAGCAGCTTACGGACTAGCGGGGGGGCGGGAGAGACCCAGTACTTC. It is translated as CASSLRTSGGAGETQYF.

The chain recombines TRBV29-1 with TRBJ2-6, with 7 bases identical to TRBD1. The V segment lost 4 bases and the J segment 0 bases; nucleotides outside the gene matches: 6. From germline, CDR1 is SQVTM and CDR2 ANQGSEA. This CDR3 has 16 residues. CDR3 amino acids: CSVARTGLSGANVLTF. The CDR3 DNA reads TGCAGCGTTGCCAGGACAGGACTCTCTGGGGCCAACGTCCTGACTTTC. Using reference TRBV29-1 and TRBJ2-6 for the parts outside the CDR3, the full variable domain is SAVISQKPSRDICQRGTSLTIQCQVDSQVTMMFWYRQQPGQSLTLIATANQGSEATYESGFVIDKFPISRPNLTFSTLTVSNMSPEDSSIYLCSVARTGLSGANVLTFGAGSRLTVL.

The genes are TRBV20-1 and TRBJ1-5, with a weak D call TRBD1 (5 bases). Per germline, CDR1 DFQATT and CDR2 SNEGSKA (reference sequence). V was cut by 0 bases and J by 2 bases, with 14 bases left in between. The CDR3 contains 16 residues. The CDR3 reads CSARDGTRAGNQPQHF. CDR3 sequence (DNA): TGCAGTGCTAGAGATGGGACCCGTGCGGGCAATCAGCCCCAGCATTTT.

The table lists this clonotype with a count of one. The CDR3: CATSRTWGQGTSYEQYF. In DNA, the CDR3 is TGTGCCACCAGCCGCACTTGGGGACAGGGAACCTCCTACGAGCAGTACTTC. The V call is TRBV15, the J call TRBJ2-7, with TRBD1 identical over 9 bases. Germline loops: CDR1 LNHNV, CDR2 YYDKDF (reference sequence). J was trimmed by 0 bases and V by 5 bases; bases with no gene match: 11. This CDR3 is built from 17 residues.

The CDR3 nucleotides are TGTGCCAGCAGTAGGCCTCCGGGACAGGGTAAAGAGACCCAGTACTTC. This translates into CASSRPPGQGKETQYF. V usage is TRBV7-9 and J usage is TRBJ2-5; 9 bases are shared with TRBD1. The CDR3 consists of 16 residues. V was pared by 6 bases and J by 3 bases, with 11 bases of the junction left unmatched. Germline V gives CDR1 SEHNR, CDR2 FQNEAQ (reference sequence).

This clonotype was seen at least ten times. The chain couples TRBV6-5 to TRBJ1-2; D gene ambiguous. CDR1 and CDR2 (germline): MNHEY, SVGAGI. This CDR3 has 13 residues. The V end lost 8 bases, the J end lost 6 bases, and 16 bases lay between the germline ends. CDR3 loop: CASRNPSGDGYTF. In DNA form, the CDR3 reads TGTGCCAGCCGTAATCCGTCCGGGGATGGCTACACCTTC.

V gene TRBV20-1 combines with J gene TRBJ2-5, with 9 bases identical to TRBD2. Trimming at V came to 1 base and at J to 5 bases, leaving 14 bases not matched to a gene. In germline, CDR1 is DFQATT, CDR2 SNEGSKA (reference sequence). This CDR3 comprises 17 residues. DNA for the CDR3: TGCAGTGCTAGAGGGGCCCTAGCGGGGCCTCCGTTGGAGACCCAGTACTTC. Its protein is CSARGALAGPPLETQYF.

In DNA, the CDR3 is TGTGCCAGCAGCTCGCGGGGGGGTTTCTCCTACGAGCAGTACTTC. Translating it yields CASSSRGGFSYEQYF. This chain joins TRBV7-2 and TRBJ2-7; TRBD2 agrees at 9 bases. Losses at the gene ends were 4 bases for V and 0 bases for J; bases not matched to a gene: 4. There are 15 residues in the CDR3. Per germline, CDR1 SGHTA and CDR2 FQGNSA.

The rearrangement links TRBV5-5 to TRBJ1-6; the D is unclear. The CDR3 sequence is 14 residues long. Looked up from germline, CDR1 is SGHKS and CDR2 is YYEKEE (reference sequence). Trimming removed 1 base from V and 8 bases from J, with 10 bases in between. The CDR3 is CASSLTPSDSPLHF. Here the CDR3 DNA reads TGTGCCAGCAGCTTGACCCCGTCGGATTCACCCCTCCACTTT. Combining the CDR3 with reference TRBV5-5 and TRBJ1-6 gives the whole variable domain DAGVTQSPTHLIKTRGQQVTLRCSPISGHKSVSWYQQVLGQGPQFIFQYYEKEERGRGNFPDRFSARQFPNYSSELNVNALLLGDSALYLCASSLTPSDSPLHFGNGTRLTVT.

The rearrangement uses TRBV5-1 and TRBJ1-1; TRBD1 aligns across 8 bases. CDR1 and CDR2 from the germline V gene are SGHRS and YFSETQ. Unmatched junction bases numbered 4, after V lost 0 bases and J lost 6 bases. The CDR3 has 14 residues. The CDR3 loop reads CASSLVQGAAEAFF. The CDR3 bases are TGCGCCAGCAGCTTGGTCCAGGGGGCTGCTGAAGCTTTCTTT.

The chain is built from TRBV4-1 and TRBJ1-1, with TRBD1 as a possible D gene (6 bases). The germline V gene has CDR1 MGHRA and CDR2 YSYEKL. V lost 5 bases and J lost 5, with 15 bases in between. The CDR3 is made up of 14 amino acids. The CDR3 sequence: CASSLRRGATEAFF. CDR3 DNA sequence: TGCGCCAGCAGCTTGCGCCGGGGGGCTACTGAAGCTTTCTTT.

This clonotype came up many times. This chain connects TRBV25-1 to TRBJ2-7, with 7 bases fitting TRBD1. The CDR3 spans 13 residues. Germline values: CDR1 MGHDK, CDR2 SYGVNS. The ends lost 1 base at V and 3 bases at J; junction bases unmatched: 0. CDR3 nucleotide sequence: TGTGCCAGCAGTGAATCAGGGGGCTACGAGCAGTACTTC. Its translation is CASSESGGYEQYF.

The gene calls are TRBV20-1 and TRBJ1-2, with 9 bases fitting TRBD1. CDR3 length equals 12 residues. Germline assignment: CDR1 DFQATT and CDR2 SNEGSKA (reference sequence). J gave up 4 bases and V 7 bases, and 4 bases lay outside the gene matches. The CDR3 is CSGATGGYGYTF. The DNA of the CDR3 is TGCAGTGGTGCGACAGGGGGCTATGGCTACACCTTC.

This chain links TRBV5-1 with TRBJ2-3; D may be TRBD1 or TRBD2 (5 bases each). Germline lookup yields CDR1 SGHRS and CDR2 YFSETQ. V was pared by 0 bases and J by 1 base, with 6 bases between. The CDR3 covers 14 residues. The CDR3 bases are TGCGCCAGCAGCTTGGGGGGACGCACAGATACGCAGTATTTT. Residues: CASSLGGRTDTQYF.

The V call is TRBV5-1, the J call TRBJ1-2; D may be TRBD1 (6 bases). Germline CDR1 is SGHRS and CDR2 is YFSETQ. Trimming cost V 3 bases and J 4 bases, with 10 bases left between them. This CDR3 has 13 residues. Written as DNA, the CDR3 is TGCGCCAGCAGCTGGGACAAATCCTATGGCTACACCTTC. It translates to CASSWDKSYGYTF. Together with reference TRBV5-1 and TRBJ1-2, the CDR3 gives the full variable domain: KAGVTQTPRYLIKTRGQQVTLSCSPISGHRSVSWYQQTPGQGLQFLFEYFSETQRNKGNFPGRFSGRQFSNSRSEMNVSTLELGDSALYLCASSWDKSYGYTFGSGTRLTVV.

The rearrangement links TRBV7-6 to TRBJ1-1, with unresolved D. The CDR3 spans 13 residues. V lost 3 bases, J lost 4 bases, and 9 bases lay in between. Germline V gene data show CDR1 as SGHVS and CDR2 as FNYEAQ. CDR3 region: CASSLWRSTEAFF. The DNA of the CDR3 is TGTGCCAGCAGCTTGTGGAGGTCCACTGAAGCTTTCTTT. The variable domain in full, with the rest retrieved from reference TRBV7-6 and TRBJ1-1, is GAGVSQSPRYKVTKRGQDVALRCDPISGHVSLYWYRQALGQGPEFLTYFNYEAQQDKSGLPNDRFSAERPEGSISTLTIQRTEQRDSAMYRCASSLWRSTEAFFGQGTRLTVV.